This T cell receptor (beta chain) emerged from a study of identical twins. Study-wide results and caveats: With abundant cord blood beta clonotypes, insertions were fewer; memory repertoires showed no such pattern.

The V end was cut by 3 bases, the J end by 6 bases, with 8 bases between. In germline, CDR1 is MDHEN, CDR2 SYDVKM. The CDR3 runs 13 residues. TCRdb reprocessed the 5' RACE reads with MiXCR, giving one entry per CDR3 protein. The sample has a few hundred thousand distinct CDR3 sequences, 15% to 20% seen once; the top ten hold roughly 12%. Remarks on this clonotype: The antigen remains unidentified.

The rearrangement links TRBV28 to TRBJ2-2; unclear D gene. This receptor was obtained from a man aged 45 to 65 in good health. The sequencing sample was made of naive T cells sorted from blood. This CDR3 is CASSFVGAGELFF. The CDR3 nucleotides are TGTGCCAGCAGTTTTGTTGGGGCCGGGGAGCTGTTTTTT.